This record concerns one T cell receptor beta chain sequence. Its antigen is undetermined. Germline-derived CDR1 and CDR2 are SGHTA and FQGNSA. Between the trimmed V and J ends, which lost 6 bases and 4 bases, there was a span of 16 bases. This CDR3 is built from 14 residues. This sample is drawn from a study of cytomegalovirus exposure and HLA in healthy donors. Study details: Researchers previously reported finding roughly 120 million unique TCR beta sequences from 170 million or so T cells. General study points: Compared with the roughly 730-donor mean, an Asian-associated ancestry cluster reportedly had fewer N-insertions, according to a later analysis. Per published accounts, TCR beta sequences correctly predicted the HLA-A and HLA-B alleles of most subjects. The presence/absence work took it that sequencing depth was about the same across donors.

The PCR contained 60 Vbeta and 13 Jbeta primers. Libraries were prepared by immunoSEQ multiplex PCR; TCRdb keeps only in-frame clonotypes and omits some of them. The sample has approximately 79,000 clones; roughly 80% are singletons. The gene calls are TRBV7-2 and TRBJ2-7; D is perhaps TRBD1 (5 bases). This receptor was obtained from a boy aged 5 to 17 in good health and CMV-seronegative. Source material: PBMCs. CDR3 bases: TGTGCCAGCAGTTCCTCTTGGACACCTTACGAGCAGTACTTC. Its translation is CASSSSWTPYEQYF.